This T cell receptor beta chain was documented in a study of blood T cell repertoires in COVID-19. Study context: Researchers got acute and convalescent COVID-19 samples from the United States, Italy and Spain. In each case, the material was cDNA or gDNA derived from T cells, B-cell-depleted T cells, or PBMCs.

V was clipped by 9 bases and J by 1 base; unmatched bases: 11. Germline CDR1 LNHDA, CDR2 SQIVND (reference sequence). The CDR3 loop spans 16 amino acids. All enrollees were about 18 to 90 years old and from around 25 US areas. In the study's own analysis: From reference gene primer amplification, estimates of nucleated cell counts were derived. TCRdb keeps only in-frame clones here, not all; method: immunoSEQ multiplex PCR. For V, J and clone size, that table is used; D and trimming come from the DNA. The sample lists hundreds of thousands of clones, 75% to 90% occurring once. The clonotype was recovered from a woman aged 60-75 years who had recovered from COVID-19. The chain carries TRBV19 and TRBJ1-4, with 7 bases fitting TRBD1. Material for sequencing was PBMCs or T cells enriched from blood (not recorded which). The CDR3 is CASPSPDRVTNEKLFF. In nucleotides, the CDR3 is TGTGCCAGCCCTTCCCCAGACAGGGTAACTAATGAAAAACTGTTTTTT.